These 14 T cell receptor beta chains originate from one sample sequenced in a study of T cell changes during pregnancy in multiple sclerosis. Repertoires were generated with immunoSEQ multiplex PCR, while TCRdb's copy carries only in-frame clones and drops some. The data hold about 68,000 clones, with roughly 90% observed a single time. The specimen comprised peripheral blood, sampled after pregnancy. The receptors here all came from a female donor in good health, enrolled as a control in a pregnancy study.

This clone was recorded only once. The chain employs TRBV5-6 and TRBJ2-1; a weak D match, TRBD1 (5 bases). The CDR3 is 15 amino acids. Trimming stripped 2 bases from V and 8 bases from J, with 17 bases between. CDR1 is SGHDT and CDR2 is YYEEEE in the germline V gene. CDR3 nucleotide sequence: TGTGCCAGCAGCTTCCGGCTTCCCATGGGGCATGAGCAGTTCTTC. Amino acid sequence: CASSFRLPMGHEQFF.

The chain uses TRBV11-2 and TRBJ1-5, with 7 bases fitting TRBD1. V shed 5 bases, J shed 6 bases, and the junction held 7 bases outside the gene matches. Germline CDR1 SGHAT, CDR2 FQNNGV. The length of the CDR3 is 14 residues. As DNA, the CDR3 is TGTGCCAGCAGCAGGGGGCTCCAGGGTCAGCCCCAGCATTTT. Its protein is CASSRGLQGQPQHF.

The chain uses TRBV5-6 and TRBJ2-7, with D possibly being TRBD2 (5 bases). Germline loops: CDR1 SGHDT, CDR2 YYEEEE. Trimming stripped 1 base from V and 6 bases from J, with 14 bases between. This CDR3 has 14 residues. CDR3 sequence reads: CASSLSVRGSEQYF. The CDR3, as DNA: TGTGCCAGCAGCTTGTCGGTCCGCGGGTCCGAGCAGTACTTC.

The V gene is TRBV10-3, the J gene TRBJ1-2; 8 nucleotides match TRBD1. The junction had 5 bases not matched to a gene; V was cut back by 5 bases and J by 3 bases. Germline CDR1 is ENHRY and CDR2 is SYGVKD. This CDR3 has 14 amino acids. In DNA form, the CDR3 reads TGTGCCATCAGTCGCAGGGGGCAAGACTATGGCTACACCTTC. Translation gives CAISRRGQDYGYTF.

As for this clone: At the DNA level, this CDR3 is encoded by other sequences in the same sample as well. In nucleotides, the CDR3 is TGTGCCAGCAGCTTTAGGGGCCCTTATGGCTACACCTTC. Translated, it gives CASSFRGPYGYTF. The chain combines TRBV7-9 with TRBJ1-2; D possibly corresponds to TRBD1 (5 bases). Germline V gene data show CDR1 as SEHNR and CDR2 as FQNEAQ (reference sequence). The CDR3 runs to 13 residues. Trimming removed 3 bases from V and 5 bases from J, with 10 bases in between.

This rearrangement joins TRBV15 to TRBJ1-2; D is ambiguous. This CDR3 comprises 14 residues. Trimming took 1 base from V and 9 from J, leaving 15 bases between them. Germline lookup yields CDR1 LNHNV and CDR2 YYDKDF (reference sequence). DNA of the CDR3: TGTGCCACCAGCAGAGCAACCGGGGTTGATAGCTACACCTTC. This sequence encodes CATSRATGVDSYTF.

The V gene is TRBV15, the J gene TRBJ2-7; the match to TRBD1 covers 8 bases. V trimming: 5 bases; J trimming: 7 bases; junction bases outside the gene matches: 10. The germline V gene encodes CDR1 LNHNV and CDR2 YYDKDF (reference sequence). This CDR3 spans 14 amino acids. The CDR3 nucleotides are TGTGCCACCAGCGATCCAGGGGGCTTAGGGGAGCAGTACTTC. Residues: CATSDPGGLGEQYF.

The chain recombines TRBV11-2 with TRBJ2-2; 8 bases are a match to TRBD2. V gave up 3 bases and J gave up 6 bases; unmatched junction bases: 3. Germline CDR1 reads SGHAT; CDR2 reads FQNNGV. CDR3 length: 14 amino acids. The CDR3 DNA follows: TGTGCCAGCAGCTTTTTGCGGGAGGCCGGGGAGCTGTTTTTT. Translation gives CASSFLREAGELFF.

J is TRBJ2-7 and V is TRBV11-2; 11 bases are a match to TRBD2. V dropped 11 bases and J dropped 6; count of bases not matched to a gene: 6. This CDR3 is 12 amino acids long. Germline lookup yields CDR1 SGHAT and CDR2 FQNNGV. The CDR3 coding sequence is TGTGCCTCCAGACTAGCGGGGCGCGAGCAGTACTTC. As protein: CASRLAGREQYF.

This sequence joins TRBV5-1 and TRBJ2-3, with 7 bases aligning to TRBD2. Germline V gene sequence: CDR1 SGHRS, CDR2 YFSETQ. The CDR3 totals 14 residues. J lost 6 bases, V lost 2 bases, and 6 bases had no gene match. CDR3 sequence (DNA): TGCGCCAGCAGCTTCCTGGGGGGGGAGGATACGCAGTATTTT. It specifies CASSFLGGEDTQYF.

CDR3 coding DNA: TGTGCCAGCAGTGCGGGGGACACCGGGGAGCTGTTTTTT. Amino acids: CASSAGDTGELFF. The rearrangement links TRBV6-4 to TRBJ2-2; TRBD2 is a possible D gene (6 bases). The CDR3 has 13 amino acids. CDR1 and CDR2 from the germline V gene are MRHNA and SNTAGT. Trimming removed 4 bases from V and 3 bases from J, with 6 bases in between.

The J gene is TRBJ1-5, the V gene TRBV4-1, with 7 bases that match TRBD1. Germline trimming cut 5 bases from V and 5 bases from J; bases unmatched to any gene: 6. Germline assignment: CDR1 MGHRA and CDR2 YSYEKL. The CDR3 covers 14 residues. CDR3 amino acids: CASSEGQVDQPQHF. DNA for the CDR3: TGCGCCAGCAGCGAAGGACAGGTTGATCAGCCCCAGCATTTT.

The chain couples TRBV7-3 to TRBJ2-1; perhaps TRBD2 as D (6 bases). The CDR3 is 16 residues long. Trimming cost V 5 bases and J 8 bases, with 22 bases left between them. Germline lookup yields CDR1 SGHTA and CDR2 FQGTGA. The CDR3 nucleotides read TGTGCCAGCAGCCCCCTGTTGGCGGGACCCTTGGATGAGCAGTTCTTC. Its protein is CASSPLLAGPLDEQFF. Full variable domain (rest looked up from reference TRBV7-3 and TRBJ2-1): GAGVSQTPSNKVTEKGKYVELRCDPISGHTALYWYRQSLGQGPEFLIYFQGTGAADDSGLPNDRFFAVRPEGSVSTLKIQRTERGDSAVYLCASSPLLAGPLDEQFFGPGTRLTVL.

The chain combines TRBV7-3 with TRBJ2-2, with TRBD2 matching 7 bases. The CDR3 spans 13 residues. V gave up 5 bases and J gave up 6 bases; unmatched junction bases: 3. Germline CDR1 reads SGHTA; CDR2 reads FQGTGA. CDR3 sequence (DNA): TGTGCCAGCAGCAAACGGGGGGCCGGGGAGCTGTTTTTT. Encoded protein: CASSKRGAGELFF.